The clone carrying this TCR beta chain was counted between two and nine times. No antigen is known for it. Germline assignment: CDR1 LGHDT and CDR2 YNNKEL (reference sequence). V shed 1 base and J shed 11 bases, with 20 bases lying between them. CDR3 length: 15 amino acids. This sample's time point: persistent/refractory GD, antithyroid drugs over 5 years with positive TRAb. Extracted PBMC RNA gave rise to the TCR library. From an endocrinology department in Xi'an, China, came the patients. The source of the sample is a study of regulatory T cells in long-lasting Graves disease. Study results and limitations: Persistent Graves' patients had lower TCR diversity than newly diagnosed ones. No thyroid tissue was studied; the work used peripheral blood only.

HTBI primers from iRepertoire and Arm-PCR of CDR3 regions yielded the TCR beta libraries. Original analysis: The study identified 60 to 65 TRBV and 11 to 15 TRBJ segments across samples. TCRdb independently ran MiXCR on the multiplex PCR reads; one entry per CDR3 protein. Here the V and J calls rest on TCRdb's processing, not on the authors' analysis. Here the sample spans some 470,000 distinct CDR3 sequences, approximately 21% being singletons. The J gene is TRBJ1-1, the V gene TRBV3-1; tentative D call: TRBD1 (5 bases). The receptor was isolated from a female donor with Graves disease. Sequences were derived from peripheral blood mononuclear cells (PBMCs), sampled when the disease was refractory, from a patient treated with antithyroid drugs. CDR3 sequence: CASSQGKQEAPGAFF. For the CDR3, the DNA is TGTGCCAGCAGCCAAGGGAAACAGGAGGCCCCGGGGGCTTTCTTT.